This T cell receptor beta chain was identified during a study of response to subunit inactivated influenza vaccine. From the RT-PCR reads, TCRdb called clonotypes with MiXCR, one entry per CDR3 protein. The table includes more than 450,000 distinct CDR3 sequences, 11% detected once. Germline-derived CDR1 and CDR2 are DFQATT and SNEGSKA (reference sequence). The CDR3 is 16 residues long. J lost 0 bases, V lost 0 bases, and 7 bases had no gene match. This clonotype was recorded a few times. The same sample was also studied in work on T cells expressing NK-cell markers. According to that study: 5'RACE template switching built TCR beta cDNA with unique molecular identifiers. Just one sequenced donor of eight was HCMV-seronegative, while seven were seropositive. Of CD8+ T cells, roughly 1.0-7.0% belonged to dominant NKG2C+ clonotypes in 5 to 7 donors. These same clonotypes (in several donors) also led the CD3+CD56-NKG2C+ fraction.

The chain recombines TRBV20-1 with TRBJ2-7, with 8 bases identical to TRBD2. The sequence was obtained from a man aged 45-60 years who received an inactivated influenza vaccine. Specimen: PBMCs from blood, collected on the day of vaccination. The CDR3 spells CSARDLRLAFSYEQYF. The CDR3 DNA reads as TGCAGTGCTAGAGATTTGCGACTAGCGTTCTCCTACGAGCAGTACTTC.